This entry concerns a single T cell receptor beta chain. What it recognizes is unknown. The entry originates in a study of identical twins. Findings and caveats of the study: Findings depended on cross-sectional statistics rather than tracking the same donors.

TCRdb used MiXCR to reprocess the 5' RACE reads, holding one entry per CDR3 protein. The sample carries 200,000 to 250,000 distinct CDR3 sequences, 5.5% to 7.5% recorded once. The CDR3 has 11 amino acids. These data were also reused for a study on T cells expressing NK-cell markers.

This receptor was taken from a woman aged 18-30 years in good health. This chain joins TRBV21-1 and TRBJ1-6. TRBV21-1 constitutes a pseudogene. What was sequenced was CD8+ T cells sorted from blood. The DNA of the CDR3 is TGTGCCAGCGGCACAGACAAACCCCTCCACTTT. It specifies CASGTDKPLHF.